This is a list of T cell receptor beta chains from one sample in a study of cytomegalovirus exposure and HLA in healthy donors. The protocol was immunoSEQ multiplex PCR, while the TCRdb copy is restricted to in-frame clones and leaves out a portion. The sample yields about 140,000 clones, roughly four fifths seen once. Sequencing was performed on PBMCs. All receptors come from a man between 18 and 29 years old in good health and CMV-seropositive. CDR3s include the opening cysteine and the closing phenylalanine or tryptophan. Only part of the rows carry a size: once, few, many, or a class if the clone is expanded.

CDR3 protein: CASSLASRVLPYEQYF
CDR3 length: 16
V gene: TRBV7-6
clone size: few

CDR3 protein: CASSPSSGTTDTQYF
CDR3 length: 15
V gene: TRBV9
clone size: -

CDR3 protein: CASSLLDRGVETEAFF
CDR3 length: 16
V gene: TRBV7-3
clone size: -

CDR3 protein: CAVRGLEGEAFF
CDR3 length: 12
V gene: TRBV6-5
clone size: -

CDR3 protein: CASSHALSGGLEQYF
CDR3 length: 15
V gene: TRBV6-5
clone size: -

CDR3 protein: CASSVGSRDRAEAFF
CDR3 length: 15
V gene: TRBV9
clone size: -

CDR3 protein: CASSGTEAFF
CDR3 length: 10
V gene: TRBV10-2
clone size: -

CDR3 protein: CASSPTDRGETQYF
CDR3 length: 14
V gene: TRBV7-8
clone size: -

CDR3 protein: CASSQRSDFGGWGYNEQFF
CDR3 length: 19
V gene: TRBV7-9
clone size: -

CDR3 protein: CASRKREERDYGYTF
CDR3 length: 15
V gene: TRBV28
clone size: -

CDR3 protein: CASSQPTSGRAHEQYF
CDR3 length: 16
V gene: TRBV4-1
clone size: -

CDR3 protein: CSVEGPPRDRSYEQYF
CDR3 length: 16
V gene: TRBV29-1
clone size: -

CDR3 protein: CASRGDFNEQFF
CDR3 length: 12
V gene: TRBV6-6
clone size: -

CDR3 protein: CASSGGTGRYEQYF
CDR3 length: 14
V gene: TRBV2
clone size: -

CDR3 protein: CASSKISGTGDTEAFF
CDR3 length: 16
V gene: TRBV27
clone size: -

CDR3 protein: CASSLVEGTEAFF
CDR3 length: 13
V gene: TRBV7-9
clone size: -

CDR3 protein: CASTPGTVMNTEAFF
CDR3 length: 15
V gene: TRBV27
clone size: -

CDR3 protein: CASRPMGQGNTEAFF
CDR3 length: 15
V gene: TRBV19
clone size: once

CDR3 protein: CASSEVPAGGNTIYF
CDR3 length: 15
V gene: TRBV6-1
clone size: -

CDR3 protein: CASSLSPGTGAYEQYF
CDR3 length: 16
V gene: TRBV5-1
clone size: few

CDR3 protein: CASSQTSGRQETQYF
CDR3 length: 15
V gene: TRBV5-1
clone size: -

CDR3 protein: CASSLGANRGAITEAFF
CDR3 length: 17
V gene: TRBV14
clone size: -

CDR3 protein: CSVDRGGTEAFF
CDR3 length: 12
V gene: TRBV29-1
clone size: -

CDR3 protein: CASSDGRDTGELFF
CDR3 length: 14
V gene: TRBV6-4
clone size: -

CDR3 protein: CASSFPTGRGEKLFF
CDR3 length: 15
V gene: TRBV28
clone size: -

CDR3 protein: CASRSTGSLFF
CDR3 length: 11
V gene: TRBV7-6
clone size: -

CDR3 protein: CASRSTGGGTDTQYF
CDR3 length: 15
V gene: TRBV28
clone size: -

CDR3 protein: CASKSSGGTRNQPQHF
CDR3 length: 16
V gene: TRBV28
clone size: -